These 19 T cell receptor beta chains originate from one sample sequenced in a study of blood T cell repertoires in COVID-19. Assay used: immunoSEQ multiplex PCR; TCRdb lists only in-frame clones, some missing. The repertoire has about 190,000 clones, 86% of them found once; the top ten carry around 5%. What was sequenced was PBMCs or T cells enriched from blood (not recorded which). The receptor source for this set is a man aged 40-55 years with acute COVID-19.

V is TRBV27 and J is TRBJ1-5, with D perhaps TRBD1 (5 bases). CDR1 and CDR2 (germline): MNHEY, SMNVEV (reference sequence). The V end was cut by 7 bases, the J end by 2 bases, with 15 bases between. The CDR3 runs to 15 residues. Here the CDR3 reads CASTRTGGGNQPQHF. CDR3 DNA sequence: TGTGCCAGCACCCGGACGGGGGGAGGCAATCAGCCCCAGCATTTT.

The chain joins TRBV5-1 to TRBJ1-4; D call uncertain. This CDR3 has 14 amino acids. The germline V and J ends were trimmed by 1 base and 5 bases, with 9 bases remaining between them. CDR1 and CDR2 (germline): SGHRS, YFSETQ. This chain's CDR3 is CASSLRGRNEKLFF. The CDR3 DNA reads TGCGCCAGCAGCTTGCGGGGTAGGAATGAAAAACTGTTTTTT.

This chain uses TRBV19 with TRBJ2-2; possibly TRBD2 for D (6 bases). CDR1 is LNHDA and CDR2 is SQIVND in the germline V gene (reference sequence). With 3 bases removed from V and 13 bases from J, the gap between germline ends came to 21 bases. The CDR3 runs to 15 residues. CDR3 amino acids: CASSIGGNSAGGLFF. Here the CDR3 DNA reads TGTGCCAGTAGTATCGGGGGTAATAGCGCCGGCGGGCTGTTTTTT.

The CDR3 DNA reads as TGCGCCAGCAGCTTGGCGACAGGGGCGGACACTGAAGCTTTCTTT. It yields the protein CASSLATGADTEAFF. The chain carries TRBV5-1 and TRBJ1-1; the match to TRBD1 covers 8 bases. Germline V CDR1 and CDR2: SGHRS, YFSETQ. The CDR3 has 15 residues. V shed 0 bases, J shed 3 bases, and the junction held 4 bases outside the gene matches.

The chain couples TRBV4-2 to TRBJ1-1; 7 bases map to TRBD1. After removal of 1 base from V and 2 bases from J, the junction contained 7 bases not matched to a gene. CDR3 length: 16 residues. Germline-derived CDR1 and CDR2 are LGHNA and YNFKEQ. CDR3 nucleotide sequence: TGTGCCAGCAGCCAAGGACAGGGTAGGGTAAACACTGAAGCTTTCTTT. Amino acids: CASSQGQGRVNTEAFF.

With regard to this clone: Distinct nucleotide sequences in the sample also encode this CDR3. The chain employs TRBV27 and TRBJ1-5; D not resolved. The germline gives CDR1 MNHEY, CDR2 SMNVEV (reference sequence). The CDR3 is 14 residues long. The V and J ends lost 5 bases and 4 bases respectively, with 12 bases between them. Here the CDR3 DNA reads TGTGCCAGCAGTCTCGCCGGGGTTAATCAGCCCCAGCATTTT. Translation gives CASSLAGVNQPQHF.

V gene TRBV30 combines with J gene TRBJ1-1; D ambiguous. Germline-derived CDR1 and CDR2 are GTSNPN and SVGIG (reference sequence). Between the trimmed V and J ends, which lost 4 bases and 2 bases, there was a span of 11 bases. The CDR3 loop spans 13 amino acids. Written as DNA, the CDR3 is TGTGCCTGGATTGGTGAACTTAACACTGAAGCTTTCTTT. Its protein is CAWIGELNTEAFF.

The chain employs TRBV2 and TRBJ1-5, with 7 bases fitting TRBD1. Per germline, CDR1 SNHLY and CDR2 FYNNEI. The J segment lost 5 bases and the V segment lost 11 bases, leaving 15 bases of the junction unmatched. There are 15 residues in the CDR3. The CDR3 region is CASHRGTDRDQPQHF. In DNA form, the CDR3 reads TGTGCCTCCCACAGAGGGACAGATCGGGATCAGCCCCAGCATTTT.

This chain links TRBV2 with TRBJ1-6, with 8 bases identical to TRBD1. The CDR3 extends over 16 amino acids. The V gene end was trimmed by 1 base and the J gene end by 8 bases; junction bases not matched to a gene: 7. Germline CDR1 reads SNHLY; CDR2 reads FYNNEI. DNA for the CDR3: TGTGCCAGCAGTGAAGGCACAGGGGGTGATTATTCACCCCTCCACTTT. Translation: CASSEGTGGDYSPLHF.

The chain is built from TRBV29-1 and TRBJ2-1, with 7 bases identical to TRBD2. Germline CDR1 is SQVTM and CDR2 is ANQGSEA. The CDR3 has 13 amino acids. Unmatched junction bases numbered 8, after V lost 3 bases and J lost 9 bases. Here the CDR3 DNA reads TGCAGCGTTGAGAGCGGGAAGCGGGTTGAGCAGTTCTTC. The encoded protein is CSVESGKRVEQFF.

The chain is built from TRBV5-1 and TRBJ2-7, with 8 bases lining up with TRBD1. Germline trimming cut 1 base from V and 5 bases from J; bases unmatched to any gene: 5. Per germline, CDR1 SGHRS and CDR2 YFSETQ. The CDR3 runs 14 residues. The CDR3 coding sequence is TGCGCCAGCAGCTTGAATGACAGGGGTAACGAGCAGTACTTC. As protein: CASSLNDRGNEQYF.

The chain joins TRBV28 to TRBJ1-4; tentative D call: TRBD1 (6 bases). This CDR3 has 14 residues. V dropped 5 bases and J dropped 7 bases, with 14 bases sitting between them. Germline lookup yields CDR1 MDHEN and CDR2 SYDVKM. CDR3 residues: CASSTQGGSEKLFF. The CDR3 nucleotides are TGTGCCAGCAGTACACAGGGAGGGAGTGAAAAACTGTTTTTT.

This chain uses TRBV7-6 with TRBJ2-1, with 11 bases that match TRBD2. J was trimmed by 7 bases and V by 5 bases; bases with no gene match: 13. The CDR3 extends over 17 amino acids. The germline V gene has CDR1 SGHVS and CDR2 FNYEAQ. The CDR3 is CASSAATSGSGLNEQFF. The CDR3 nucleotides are TGTGCCAGCAGCGCCGCAACTAGCGGGAGCGGTCTGAATGAGCAGTTCTTC. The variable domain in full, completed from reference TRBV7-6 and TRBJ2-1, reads GAGVSQSPRYKVTKRGQDVALRCDPISGHVSLYWYRQALGQGPEFLTYFNYEAQQDKSGLPNDRFSAERPEGSISTLTIQRTEQRDSAMYRCASSAATSGSGLNEQFFGPGTRLTVL.

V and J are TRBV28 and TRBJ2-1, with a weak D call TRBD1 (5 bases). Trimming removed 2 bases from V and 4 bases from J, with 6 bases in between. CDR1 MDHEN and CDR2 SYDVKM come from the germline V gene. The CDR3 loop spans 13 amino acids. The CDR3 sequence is CASSLRQYNEQFF. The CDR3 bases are TGTGCCAGCAGTTTAAGACAGTACAATGAGCAGTTCTTC.

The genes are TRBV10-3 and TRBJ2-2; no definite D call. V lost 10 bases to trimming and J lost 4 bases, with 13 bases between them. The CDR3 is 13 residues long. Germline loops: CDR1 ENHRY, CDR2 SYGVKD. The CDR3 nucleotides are TGTGCCACCGCTGTTGAGGCCACCGGGGAGCTGTTTTTT. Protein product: CATAVEATGELFF.

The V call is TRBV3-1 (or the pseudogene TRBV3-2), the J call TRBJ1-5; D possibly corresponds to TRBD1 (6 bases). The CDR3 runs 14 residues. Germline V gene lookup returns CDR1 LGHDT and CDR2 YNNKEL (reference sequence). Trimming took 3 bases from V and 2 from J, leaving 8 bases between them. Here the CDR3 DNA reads TGTGCCAGCAGCCACAGGGGCGGCAATCAGCCCCAGCATTTT. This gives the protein CASSHRGGNQPQHF.

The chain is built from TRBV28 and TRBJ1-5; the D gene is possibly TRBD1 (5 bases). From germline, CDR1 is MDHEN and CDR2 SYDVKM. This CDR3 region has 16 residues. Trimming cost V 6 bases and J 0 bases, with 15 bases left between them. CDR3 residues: CASSETDNYSNQPQHF. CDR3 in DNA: TGTGCCAGCAGCGAGACAGATAATTATAGCAATCAGCCCCAGCATTTT.

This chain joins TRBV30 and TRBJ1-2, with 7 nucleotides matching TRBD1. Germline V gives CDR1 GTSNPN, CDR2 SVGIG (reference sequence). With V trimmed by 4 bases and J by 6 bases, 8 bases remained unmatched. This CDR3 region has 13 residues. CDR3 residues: CAWKERGQDGYTF. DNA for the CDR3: TGTGCCTGGAAAGAAAGGGGGCAGGATGGCTACACCTTC.

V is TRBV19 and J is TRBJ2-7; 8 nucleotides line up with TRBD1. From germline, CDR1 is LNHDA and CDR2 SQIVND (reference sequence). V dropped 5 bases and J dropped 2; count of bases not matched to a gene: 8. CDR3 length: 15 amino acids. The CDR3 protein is CASSSLQGEAYEQYF. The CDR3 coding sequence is TGTGCCAGTAGTTCACTACAGGGGGAGGCCTACGAGCAGTACTTC.